This T cell receptor (beta chain) was profiled in a study of shared T cell receptors in the human thymus. Clones were read by immunoSEQ multiplex PCR, and TCRdb kept only the in-frame ones, dropping some. This table has around 730,000 clones, 70% to 90% appearing once. CDR3 size: 17 residues. V lost 3 bases, J lost 1 base, and 16 bases lay in between. Germline CDR1 is LGHNA and CDR2 is YSLEER. These data also formed part of another study, on human thymus T cells. This second study says: Donors were healthy Finnish babies undergoing corrective operations for congenital heart defects. Thymic tissue was derived from resections collected during corrective heart surgery. Thymic and blood repertoires appeared to display a bias in their usage of V and J genes. The related literature has documented a marked overlap of thymic repertoires among unrelated individuals.

V usage is TRBV4-3 and J usage is TRBJ2-1; TRBD2 might be the D (5 bases). Sequenced sample: thymocytes. The receptor was isolated from a girl under three years old with a congenital heart defect. In nucleotides, the CDR3 is TGCGCCAGCAGCCAGACCTCCACGGGGAGATCCTACAATGAGCAGTTCTTC. Translated: CASSQTSTGRSYNEQFF.